This T cell receptor beta chain was retrieved from a study of early T cells in non-severe SARS-CoV-2 infection (dated by TCRdb to the early 2020s). Study-level background: Because TCR sequencing was done on bulk RNA from unsorted whole blood, the alpha and beta chains could not be paired. General findings and caveats noted by the study authors: VDJdb matching was skewed toward anti-spike CD8 responses and likely underestimated virus-specific expansions, missing private and CD4 specificities.

Spanning cysteine to phenylalanine, the CDR3 consists of 16 amino acids. Only the CDR3 portion is preserved as DNA: 48 bases, with reading frame beginning at the first base. The V end gives up 3 bases and the J end 8 bases, leaving 12 bases in the junction not matched to a gene. As regards this clonotype: It has no known antigen specificity. Base-call qualities are not available, and no considerably larger clone is one nucleotide away.

Receptor amplification or capture employed 5' RACE. Sequencing instrument: NextSeq 500. To correct for sequencing error and PCR bias, the TCR library protocol tagged individual cDNA molecules with unique molecular identifiers. Sequencing covered both TCR alpha and beta chains, and within each sample the abundances of alpha and beta sequences were tightly co-correlated. For the original study's pipeline: V gene, J gene and CDR3 annotation of TCR sequences was performed with Decombinator V4. Expanded TCRs were defined as changing significantly between any two time points under a Poisson model with p below 0.0001. TCR abundances were normalised to the total number of TCRs sequenced per sample and were expressed as counts per million. TRAV1-2 paired with TRAJ12, TRAJ20 or TRAJ33 defined MAIT TCRs, while TRAV10 paired with TRAJ18 defined iNKT TCRs. VDJdb, accessed on 1 November 2021, was searched for TCRs annotated for CMV, EBV and SARS-CoV-2, and TCRs annotated for more than one antigen were excluded. TCRdb passed the public sequencing reads through fastp at Q25 and MiXCR, retaining productive beta sequences. Rows are unified per CDR3 protein, each entry keeping the most common DNA and genes. The authors' filters were not applied to this entry. The sample data list over 50,000 distinct CDR3 sequences, and 10% to 13% of these were observed just once. 1.7% of the sample is in the top ten clones.

This was a case-control study nested in a cohort of healthcare workers in London, UK, who had nasopharyngeal swab PCR tests and blood samples taken every week. Between 23 and 31 March 2020, the week of the UK lockdown, healthcare workers were enrolled and then followed up weekly for as long as 16 weeks. Sequenced input: whole blood. The chain was built from TRBV12-3 or TRBV12-4 and TRBJ1-3, with TRBD1 identical over 8 junction bases. The source is an adult who was a healthcare worker with PCR-confirmed SARS-CoV-2 infection or an uninfected control (not recorded which). The DNA is as follows: TGTGCCAGCAGTTTGGACAGGGTTTCAATTACAGACACCATATATTTT. It codes for CASSLDRVSITDTIYF.